This TCR beta chain was documented in a study of T cells in Graves' hyperthyroidism and ophthalmopathy. This clonotype was counted only a few times. Regions amplified from RNA transcripts were the TCR beta CDR3 regions. During a first-round RT-PCR of the TCR CDR3, the HTBI primer set was used. TCRdb recomputed calls from the multiplex PCR reads with MiXCR, one row per CDR3 protein. The sample lists around 280,000 distinct CDR3 sequences, 10% to 15% occurring once. The specimen was blood. The clonotype was recovered from a woman in her thirties with Graves' hyperthyroidism that later progressed to Graves' ophthalmopathy.

In DNA, the CDR3 is TGTGCCAGTAGTATGCCTAGCGGGAGGGCTAGAAACATTCAGTACTTC. This codes for CASSMPSGRARNIQYF. The chain links TRBV19 to TRBJ2-4, with TRBD2 identical over 12 bases. V lost 3 bases, J lost 6 bases, and 6 bases stayed unmatched. CDR3 length equals 16 residues. CDR1 is LNHDA, CDR2 SQIVND, per germline (reference sequence).